This TCR beta chain derives from a study of blood T cell repertoires in COVID-19. This CDR3 comprises 14 residues. CDR1 is SGHRS, CDR2 YFSETQ, per germline. With 5 bases clipped from V and 5 bases from J, the junction kept 4 bases outside the gene matches. Generated by immunoSEQ multiplex PCR, the TCRdb table keeps only in-frame clones and is missing some. The sample records about 280,000 clones, roughly 90% being singletons. V usage is TRBV5-1 and J usage is TRBJ1-5; TRBD1 agrees at 10 bases. The TCR comes from a man aged 40-49 years who had been exposed to COVID-19. Sequenced sample: PBMCs or T cells enriched from blood (not recorded which). Here the CDR3 reads CASRPGTGDQPQHF. In DNA, the CDR3 is TGCGCCAGCAGGCCCGGGACAGGGGATCAGCCCCAGCATTTT. Full variable domain (rest looked up from reference TRBV5-1 and TRBJ1-5): KAGVTQTPRYLIKTRGQQVTLSCSPISGHRSVSWYQQTPGQGLQFLFEYFSETQRNKGNFPGRFSGRQFSNSRSEMNVSTLELGDSALYLCASRPGTGDQPQHFGDGTRLSIL.